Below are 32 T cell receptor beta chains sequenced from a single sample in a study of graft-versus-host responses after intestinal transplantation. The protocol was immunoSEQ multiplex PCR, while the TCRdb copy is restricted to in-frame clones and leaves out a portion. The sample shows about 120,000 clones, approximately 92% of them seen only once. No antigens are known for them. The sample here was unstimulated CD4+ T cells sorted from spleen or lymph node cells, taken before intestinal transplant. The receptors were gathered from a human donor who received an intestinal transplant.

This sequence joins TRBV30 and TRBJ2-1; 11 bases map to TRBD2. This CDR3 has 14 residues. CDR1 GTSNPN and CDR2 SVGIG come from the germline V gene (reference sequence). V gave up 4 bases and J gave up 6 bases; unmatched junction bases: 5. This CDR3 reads CAWIGLAGTNEQFF. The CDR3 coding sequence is TGTGCCTGGATAGGACTAGCGGGCACCAATGAGCAGTTCTTC.

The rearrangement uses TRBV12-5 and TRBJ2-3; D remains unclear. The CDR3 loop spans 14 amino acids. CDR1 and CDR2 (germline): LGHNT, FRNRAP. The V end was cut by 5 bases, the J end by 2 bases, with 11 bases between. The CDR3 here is CASGPPYSTDTQYF. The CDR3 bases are TGTGCTAGTGGTCCGCCCTATTCCACAGATACGCAGTATTTT.

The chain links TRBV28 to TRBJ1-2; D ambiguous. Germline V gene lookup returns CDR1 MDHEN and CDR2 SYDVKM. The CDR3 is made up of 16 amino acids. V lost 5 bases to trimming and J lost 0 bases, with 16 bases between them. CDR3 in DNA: TGTGCCAGCAGTGGTAACGGGATTTCAGCTAACTATGGCTACACCTTC. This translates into CASSGNGISANYGYTF.

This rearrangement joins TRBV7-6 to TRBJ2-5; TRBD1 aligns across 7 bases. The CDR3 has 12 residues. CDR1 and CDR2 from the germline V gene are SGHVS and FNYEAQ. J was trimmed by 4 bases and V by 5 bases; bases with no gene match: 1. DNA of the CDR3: TGTGCCAGCAGCCACAGGGGAGAGACCCAGTACTTC. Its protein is CASSHRGETQYF. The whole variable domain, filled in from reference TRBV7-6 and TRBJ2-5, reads GAGVSQSPRYKVTKRGQDVALRCDPISGHVSLYWYRQALGQGPEFLTYFNYEAQQDKSGLPNDRFSAERPEGSISTLTIQRTEQRDSAMYRCASSHRGETQYFGPGTRLLVL.

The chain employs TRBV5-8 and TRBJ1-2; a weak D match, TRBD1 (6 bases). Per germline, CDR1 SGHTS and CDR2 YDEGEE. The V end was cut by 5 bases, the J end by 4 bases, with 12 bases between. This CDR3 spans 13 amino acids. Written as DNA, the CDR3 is TGTGCCAGCAGAGGACAGACCTCCTATGGCTACACCTTC. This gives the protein CASRGQTSYGYTF.

The DNA of the CDR3 is TGTGCCAGCAGTAGACAGGGCTACGAGCAGTACTTC. It translates to CASSRQGYEQYF. The chain has TRBV6-5 and TRBJ2-7; 7 bases fit TRBD1. The CDR3 has 12 amino acids. CDR1 is MNHEY and CDR2 is SVGAGI in the germline V gene. J gave up 3 bases and V 5 bases, and 1 base lay outside the gene matches.

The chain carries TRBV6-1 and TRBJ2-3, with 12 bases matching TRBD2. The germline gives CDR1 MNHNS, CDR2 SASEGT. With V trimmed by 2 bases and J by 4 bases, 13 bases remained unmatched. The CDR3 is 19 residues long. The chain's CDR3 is CASSELAGGLGPSPDTQYF. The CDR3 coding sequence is TGTGCCAGCAGTGAACTAGCGGGAGGGCTTGGCCCTAGCCCAGATACGCAGTATTTT.

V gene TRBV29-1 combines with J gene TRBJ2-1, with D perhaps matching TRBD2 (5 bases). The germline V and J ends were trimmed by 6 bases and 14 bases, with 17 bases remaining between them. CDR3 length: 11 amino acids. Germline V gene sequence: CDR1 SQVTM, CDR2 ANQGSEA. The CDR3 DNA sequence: TGCAGCGTACGACTGAGCCAGAGGGAGTTCTTC. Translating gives CSVRLSQREFF.

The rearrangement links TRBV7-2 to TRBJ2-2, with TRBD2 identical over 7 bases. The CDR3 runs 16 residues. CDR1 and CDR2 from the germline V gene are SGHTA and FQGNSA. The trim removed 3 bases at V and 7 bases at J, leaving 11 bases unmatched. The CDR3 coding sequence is TGTGCCAGCAGCTTGGGCGGGAGAATGTATGTCGGGGAGCTGTTTTTT. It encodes CASSLGGRMYVGELFF. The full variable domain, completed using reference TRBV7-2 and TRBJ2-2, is GAGVSQSPSNKVTEKGKDVELRCDPISGHTALYWYRQSLGQGLEFLIYFQGNSAPDKSGLPSDRFSAERTGGSVSTLTIQRTQQEDSAVYLCASSLGGRMYVGELFFGEGSRLTVL.

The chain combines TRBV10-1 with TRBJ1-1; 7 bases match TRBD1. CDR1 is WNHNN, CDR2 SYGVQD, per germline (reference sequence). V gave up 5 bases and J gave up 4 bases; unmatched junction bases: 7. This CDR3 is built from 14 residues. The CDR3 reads CASSFDRVSTEAFF. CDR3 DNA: TGCGCCAGCAGTTTTGACAGGGTTAGCACTGAAGCTTTCTTT.

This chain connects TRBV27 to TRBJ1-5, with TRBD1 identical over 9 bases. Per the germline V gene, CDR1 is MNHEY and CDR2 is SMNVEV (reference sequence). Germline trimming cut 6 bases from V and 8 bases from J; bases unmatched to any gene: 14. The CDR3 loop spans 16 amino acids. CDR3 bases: TGTGCCAGCAGCAAACTCACAGGGGGCGTCTACGAGCCCCAGCATTTT. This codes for CASSKLTGGVYEPQHF.

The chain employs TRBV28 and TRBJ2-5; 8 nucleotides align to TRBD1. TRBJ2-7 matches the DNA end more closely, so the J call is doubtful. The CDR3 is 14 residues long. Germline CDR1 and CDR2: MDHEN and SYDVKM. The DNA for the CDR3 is TGTGCCAGCAGTTTACCGGGACAGGTCTACGAGCAGTACTTC. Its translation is CASSLPGQVYEQYF.

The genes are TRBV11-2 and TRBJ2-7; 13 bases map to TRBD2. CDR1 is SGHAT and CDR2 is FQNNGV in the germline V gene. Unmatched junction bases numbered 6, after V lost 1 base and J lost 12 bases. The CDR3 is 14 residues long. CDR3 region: CASSLAPRLAGGYF. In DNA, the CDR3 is TGTGCCAGCAGCTTAGCCCCTCGACTAGCGGGAGGGTACTTC.

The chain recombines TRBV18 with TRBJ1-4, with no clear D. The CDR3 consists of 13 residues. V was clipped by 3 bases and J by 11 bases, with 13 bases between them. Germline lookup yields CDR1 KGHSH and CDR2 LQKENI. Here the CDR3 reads CASSPGGERKLFF. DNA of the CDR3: TGTGCCAGCTCACCGGGTGGGGAGAGGAAACTGTTTTTT.

The CDR3 region is CASSDGAPYNEQFF. Written as DNA, the CDR3 is TGTGCCAGCAGTGACGGGGCCCCCTACAATGAGCAGTTCTTC. The genes are TRBV6-5 and TRBJ2-1; D possibly uses TRBD1 or TRBD2 (5 bases each). Between the trimmed V and J ends, which lost 5 bases and 2 bases, there was a span of 10 bases. The CDR3 has 14 amino acids. The V gene's germline CDR1 is MNHEY and CDR2 SVGAGI.

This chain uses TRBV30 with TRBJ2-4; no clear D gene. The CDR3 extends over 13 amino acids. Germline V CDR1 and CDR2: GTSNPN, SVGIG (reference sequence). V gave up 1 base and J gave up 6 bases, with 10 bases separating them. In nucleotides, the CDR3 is TGTGCCTGGAGTGGAGCAGTGGGAAACATTCAGTACTTC. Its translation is CAWSGAVGNIQYF.

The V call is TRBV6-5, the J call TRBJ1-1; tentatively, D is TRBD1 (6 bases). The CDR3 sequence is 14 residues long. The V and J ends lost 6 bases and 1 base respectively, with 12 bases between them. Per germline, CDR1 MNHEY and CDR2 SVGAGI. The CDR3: CASSLMGQNTEAFF. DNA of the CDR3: TGTGCCAGCAGCCTAATGGGACAGAACACTGAAGCTTTCTTT.

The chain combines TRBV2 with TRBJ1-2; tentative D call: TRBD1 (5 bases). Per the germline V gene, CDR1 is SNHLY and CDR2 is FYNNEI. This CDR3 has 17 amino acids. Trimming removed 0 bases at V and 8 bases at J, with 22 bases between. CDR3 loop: CASSEAVGTNSRWGYTF. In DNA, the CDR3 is TGTGCCAGCAGTGAAGCAGTAGGGACTAACTCCCGCTGGGGCTACACCTTC.

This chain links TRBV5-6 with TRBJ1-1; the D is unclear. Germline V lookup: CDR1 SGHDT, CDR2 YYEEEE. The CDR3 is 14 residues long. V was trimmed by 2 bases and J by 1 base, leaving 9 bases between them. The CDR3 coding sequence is TGTGCCAGCAGCTTCGGACGGCCGAACACTGAAGCTTTCTTT. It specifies CASSFGRPNTEAFF.

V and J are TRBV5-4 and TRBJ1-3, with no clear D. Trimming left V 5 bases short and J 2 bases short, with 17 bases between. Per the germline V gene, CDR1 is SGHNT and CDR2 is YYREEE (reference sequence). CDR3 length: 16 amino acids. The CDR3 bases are TGTGCCAGCAGTGCAATAAACCATGGACCTGGAAACACCATATATTTT. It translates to CASSAINHGPGNTIYF.

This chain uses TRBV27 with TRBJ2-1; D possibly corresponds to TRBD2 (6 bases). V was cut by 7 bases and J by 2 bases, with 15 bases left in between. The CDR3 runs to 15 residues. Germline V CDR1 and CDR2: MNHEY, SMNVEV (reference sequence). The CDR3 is CASTPGLSTYNEQFF. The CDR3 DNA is TGTGCCAGCACCCCGGGACTTTCTACCTACAATGAGCAGTTCTTC.

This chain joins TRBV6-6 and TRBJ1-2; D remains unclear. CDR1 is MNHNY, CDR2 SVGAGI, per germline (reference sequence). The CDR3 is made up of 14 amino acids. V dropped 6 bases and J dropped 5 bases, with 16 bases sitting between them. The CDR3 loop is CASSLDSRFYGYTF. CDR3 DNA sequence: TGTGCCAGCAGCCTAGATAGTCGGTTTTATGGCTACACCTTC.

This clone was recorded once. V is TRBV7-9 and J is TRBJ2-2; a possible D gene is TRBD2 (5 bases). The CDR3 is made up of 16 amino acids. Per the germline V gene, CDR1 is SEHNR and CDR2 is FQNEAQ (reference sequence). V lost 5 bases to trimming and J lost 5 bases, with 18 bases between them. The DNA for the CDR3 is TGTGCCAGCAGCCCACGACGTGGGAGAGAAACCGGGGAGCTGTTTTTT. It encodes CASSPRRGRETGELFF.

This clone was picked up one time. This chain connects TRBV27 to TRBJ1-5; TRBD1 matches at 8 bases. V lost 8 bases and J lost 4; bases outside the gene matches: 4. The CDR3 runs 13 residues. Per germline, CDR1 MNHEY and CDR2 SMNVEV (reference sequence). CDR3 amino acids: CASRGQANQPQHF. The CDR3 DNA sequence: TGTGCCAGCCGGGGACAGGCGAATCAGCCCCAGCATTTT.

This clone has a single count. The CDR3 spells CASSPQGRRETQYF. In nucleotides, the CDR3 is TGTGCCAGCTCACCCCAGGGGCGGCGGGAGACCCAGTACTTC. This chain joins TRBV18 and TRBJ2-5; D perhaps matches TRBD1 (6 bases). Germline CDR1 is KGHSH and CDR2 is LQKENI. This CDR3 has 14 residues. V shed 3 bases and J shed 5 bases, with 13 bases lying between them.

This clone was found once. Written as DNA, the CDR3 is TGCGCCAGCAGCCTTCACCGGGAGCAAATTTCCCGGTTCTTC. Translated: CASSLHREQISRFF. This chain links TRBV4-1 with TRBJ2-1; the D gene is possibly TRBD2 (6 bases). CDR1 is MGHRA and CDR2 is YSYEKL in the germline V gene. This CDR3 has 14 residues. With 4 bases removed from V and 15 bases from J, the gap between germline ends came to 22 bases.

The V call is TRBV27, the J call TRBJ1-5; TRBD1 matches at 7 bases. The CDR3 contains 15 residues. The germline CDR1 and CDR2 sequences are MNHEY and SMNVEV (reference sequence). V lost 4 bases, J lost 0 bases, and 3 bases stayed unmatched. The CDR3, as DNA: TGTGCCAGCAGTTACAGGGGCATTAGCAATCAGCCCCAGCATTTT. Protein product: CASSYRGISNQPQHF.

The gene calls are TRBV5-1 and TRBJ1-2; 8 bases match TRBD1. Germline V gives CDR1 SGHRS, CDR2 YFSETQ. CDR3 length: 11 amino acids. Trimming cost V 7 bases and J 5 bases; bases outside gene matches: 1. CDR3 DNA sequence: TGCGCCAGCCAGGGGGCTTATGGCTACACCTTC. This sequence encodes CASQGAYGYTF.

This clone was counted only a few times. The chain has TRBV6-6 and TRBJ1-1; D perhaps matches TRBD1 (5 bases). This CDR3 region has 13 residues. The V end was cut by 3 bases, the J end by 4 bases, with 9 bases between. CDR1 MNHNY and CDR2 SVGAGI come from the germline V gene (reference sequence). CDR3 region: CASSYQGGTEAFF. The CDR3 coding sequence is TGTGCCAGCAGTTATCAGGGTGGCACTGAAGCTTTCTTT.

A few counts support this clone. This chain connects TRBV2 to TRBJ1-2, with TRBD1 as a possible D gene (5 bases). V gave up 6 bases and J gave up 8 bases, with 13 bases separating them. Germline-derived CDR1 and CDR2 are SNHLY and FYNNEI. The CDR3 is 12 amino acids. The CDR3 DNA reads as TGTGCCAGCAGGAGCAGGGTGGAGGGCTACACCTTC. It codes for CASRSRVEGYTF.

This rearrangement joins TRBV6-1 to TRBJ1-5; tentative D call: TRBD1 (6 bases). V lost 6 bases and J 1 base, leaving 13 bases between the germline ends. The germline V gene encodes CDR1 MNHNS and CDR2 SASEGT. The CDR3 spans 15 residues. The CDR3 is CASRATGISNQPQHF. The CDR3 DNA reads TGTGCCAGCAGGGCTACAGGGATAAGCAATCAGCCCCAGCATTTT.

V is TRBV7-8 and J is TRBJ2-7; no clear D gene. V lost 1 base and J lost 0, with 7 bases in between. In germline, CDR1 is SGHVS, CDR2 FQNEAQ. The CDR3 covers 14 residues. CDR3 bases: TGTGCCAGCAGCTTAGTTGGCAGCTCCTACGAGCAGTACTTC. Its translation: CASSLVGSSYEQYF. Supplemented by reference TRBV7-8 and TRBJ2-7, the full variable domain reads GAGVSQSPRYKVAKRGQDVALRCDPISGHVSLFWYQQALGQGPEFLTYFQNEAQLDKSGLPSDRFFAERPEGSVSTLKIQRTQQEDSAVYLCASSLVGSSYEQYFGPGTRLTVT.